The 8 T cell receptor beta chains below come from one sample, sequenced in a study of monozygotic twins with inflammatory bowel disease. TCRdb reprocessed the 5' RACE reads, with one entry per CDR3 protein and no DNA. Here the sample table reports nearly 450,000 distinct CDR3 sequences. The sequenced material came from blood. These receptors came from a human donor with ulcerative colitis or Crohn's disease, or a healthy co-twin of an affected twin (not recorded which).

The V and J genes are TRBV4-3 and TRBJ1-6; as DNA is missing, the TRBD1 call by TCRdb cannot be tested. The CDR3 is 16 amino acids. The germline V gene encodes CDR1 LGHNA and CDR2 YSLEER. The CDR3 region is CASSQDGVTGLRPLHF.

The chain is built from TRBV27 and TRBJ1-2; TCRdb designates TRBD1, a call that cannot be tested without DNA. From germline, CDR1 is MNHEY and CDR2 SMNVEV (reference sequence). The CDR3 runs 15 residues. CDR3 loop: CASSPWTGSGYGYTF.

The CDR3 loop reads CSAPRRGSSYEQYF. The V call is TRBV20-1, the J call TRBJ2-7; TCRdb's D call of TRBD2 is untestable without DNA. This CDR3 spans 14 amino acids. CDR1 and CDR2 (germline): DFQATT, SNEGSKA (reference sequence).

Here the CDR3 reads CASSQDRAVSNTGELFF. The chain employs TRBV4-3 and TRBJ2-2. This CDR3 has 17 residues. The germline gives CDR1 LGHNA, CDR2 YSLEER.

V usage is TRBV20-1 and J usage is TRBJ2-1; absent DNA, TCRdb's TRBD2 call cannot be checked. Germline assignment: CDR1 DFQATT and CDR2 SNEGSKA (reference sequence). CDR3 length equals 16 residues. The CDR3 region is CSALEGLAGSGNEQFF.

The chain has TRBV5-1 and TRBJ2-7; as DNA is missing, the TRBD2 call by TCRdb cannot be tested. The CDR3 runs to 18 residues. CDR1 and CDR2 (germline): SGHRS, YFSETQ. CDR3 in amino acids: CASSLISWGTRGSGEQYF.

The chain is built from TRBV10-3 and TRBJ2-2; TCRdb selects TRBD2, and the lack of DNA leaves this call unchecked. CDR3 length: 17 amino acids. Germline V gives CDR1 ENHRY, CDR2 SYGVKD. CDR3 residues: CASKGLTSASGTGELFF.

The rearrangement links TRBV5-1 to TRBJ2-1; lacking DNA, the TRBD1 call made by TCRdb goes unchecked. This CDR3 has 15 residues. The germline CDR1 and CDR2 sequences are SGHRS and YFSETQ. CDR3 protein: CASSGGTDFYNEQFF.